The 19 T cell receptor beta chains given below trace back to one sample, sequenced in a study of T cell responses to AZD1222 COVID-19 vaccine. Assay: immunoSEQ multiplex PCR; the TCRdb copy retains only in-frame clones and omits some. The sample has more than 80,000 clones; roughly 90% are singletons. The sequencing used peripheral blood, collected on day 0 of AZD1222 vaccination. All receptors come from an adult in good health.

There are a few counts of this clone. DNA of the CDR3: TGTGCCAGCAGCGTAGAGTCTGGTAGTACTGAAGCTTTCTTT. Amino acids: CASSVESGSTEAFF. V and J are TRBV9 and TRBJ1-1, with D uncertain. With 0 bases removed from V and 5 bases from J, the gap between germline ends came to 11 bases. CDR1 and CDR2 (germline): SGDLS, YYNGEE. This CDR3 region has 14 residues.

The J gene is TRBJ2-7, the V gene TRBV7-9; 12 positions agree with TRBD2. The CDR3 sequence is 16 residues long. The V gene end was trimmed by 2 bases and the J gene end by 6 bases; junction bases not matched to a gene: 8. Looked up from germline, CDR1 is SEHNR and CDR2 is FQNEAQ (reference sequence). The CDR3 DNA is TGTGCCAGCAGCTTAAAGCTAGCGGGAGGGCCCGGCGAGCAGTACTTC. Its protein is CASSLKLAGGPGEQYF.

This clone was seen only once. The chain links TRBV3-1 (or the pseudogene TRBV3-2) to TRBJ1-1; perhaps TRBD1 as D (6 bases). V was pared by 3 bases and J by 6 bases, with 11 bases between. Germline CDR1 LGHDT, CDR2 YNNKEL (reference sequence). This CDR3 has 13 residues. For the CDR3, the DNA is TGTGCCAGCAGCCAGGGGGCGGTGTCTGAAGCTTTCTTT. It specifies CASSQGAVSEAFF.

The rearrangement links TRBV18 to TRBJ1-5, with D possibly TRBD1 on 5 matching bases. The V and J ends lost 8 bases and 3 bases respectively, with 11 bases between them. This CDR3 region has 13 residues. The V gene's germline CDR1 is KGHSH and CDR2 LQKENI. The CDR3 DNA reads TGTGCCAGCGCCCAGGGCGACAATCAGCCCCAGCATTTT. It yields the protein CASAQGDNQPQHF.

For the CDR3, the DNA is TGTGCCAGCAGCTTTCCGGGGAAAGCGAACACCGGGGAGCTGTTTTTT. Translated, it gives CASSFPGKANTGELFF. V is TRBV7-2 and J is TRBJ2-2, with D possibly being TRBD2 (5 bases). Trimming removed 3 bases at V and 0 bases at J, with 11 bases between. This CDR3 contains 16 residues. In germline, CDR1 is SGHTA, CDR2 FQGNSA. Together with reference TRBV7-2 and TRBJ2-2, the CDR3 gives the full variable domain: GAGVSQSPSNKVTEKGKDVELRCDPISGHTALYWYRQSLGQGLEFLIYFQGNSAPDKSGLPSDRFSAERTGGSVSTLTIQRTQQEDSAVYLCASSFPGKANTGELFFGEGSRLTVL.

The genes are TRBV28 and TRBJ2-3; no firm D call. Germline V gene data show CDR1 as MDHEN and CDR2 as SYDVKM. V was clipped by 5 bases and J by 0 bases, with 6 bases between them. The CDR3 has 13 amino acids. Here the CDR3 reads CASSPPSTDTQYF. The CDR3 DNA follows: TGTGCCAGCAGTCCCCCAAGCACAGATACGCAGTATTTT.

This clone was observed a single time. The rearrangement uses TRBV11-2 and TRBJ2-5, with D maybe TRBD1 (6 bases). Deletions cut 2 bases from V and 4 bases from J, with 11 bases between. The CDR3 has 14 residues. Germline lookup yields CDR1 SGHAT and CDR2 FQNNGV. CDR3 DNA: TGTGCCAGCAGCTTATCAGGGGCGGGAGAGACCCAGTACTTC. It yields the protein CASSLSGAGETQYF.

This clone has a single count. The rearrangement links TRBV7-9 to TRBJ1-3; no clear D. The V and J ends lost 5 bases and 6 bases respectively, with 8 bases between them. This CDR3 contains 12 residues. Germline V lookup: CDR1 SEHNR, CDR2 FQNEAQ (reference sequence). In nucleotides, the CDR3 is TGTGCCAGCAGCCGCGATTTAAACACCATATATTTT. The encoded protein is CASSRDLNTIYF.

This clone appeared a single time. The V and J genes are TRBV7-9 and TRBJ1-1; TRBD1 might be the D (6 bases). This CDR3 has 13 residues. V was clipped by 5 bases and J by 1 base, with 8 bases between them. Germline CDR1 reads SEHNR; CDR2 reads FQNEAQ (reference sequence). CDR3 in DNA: TGTGCCAGCAGCCTGGGACAGAACACTGAAGCTTTCTTT. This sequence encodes CASSLGQNTEAFF. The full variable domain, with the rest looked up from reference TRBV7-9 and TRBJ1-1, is DTGVSQNPRHKITKRGQNVTFRCDPISEHNRLYWYRQTLGQGPEFLTYFQNEAQLEKSRLLSDRFSAERPKGSFSTLEIQRTEQGDSAMYLCASSLGQNTEAFFGQGTRLTVV.

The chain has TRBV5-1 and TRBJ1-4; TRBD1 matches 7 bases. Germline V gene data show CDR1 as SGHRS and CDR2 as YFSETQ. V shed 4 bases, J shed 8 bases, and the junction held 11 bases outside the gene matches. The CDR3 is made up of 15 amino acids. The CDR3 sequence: CASSDGTAGPEKLFF. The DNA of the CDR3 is TGCGCCAGCAGCGACGGGACAGCCGGACCAGAAAAACTGTTTTTT.

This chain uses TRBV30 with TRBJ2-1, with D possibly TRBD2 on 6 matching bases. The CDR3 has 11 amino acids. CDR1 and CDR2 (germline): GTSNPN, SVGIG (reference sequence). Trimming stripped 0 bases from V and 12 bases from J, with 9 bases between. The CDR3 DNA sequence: TGTGCCTGGAGTGTCACCGGGGGGCAGTTCTTC. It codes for CAWSVTGGQFF.

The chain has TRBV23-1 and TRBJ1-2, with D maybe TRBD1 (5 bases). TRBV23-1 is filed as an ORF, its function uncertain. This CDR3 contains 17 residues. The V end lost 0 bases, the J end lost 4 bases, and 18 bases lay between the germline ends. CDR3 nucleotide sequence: TGCGCCAGCAGTCAATCGGGTTGGGCAGGGACTGGCTATGGCTACACCTTC. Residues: CASSQSGWAGTGYGYTF.

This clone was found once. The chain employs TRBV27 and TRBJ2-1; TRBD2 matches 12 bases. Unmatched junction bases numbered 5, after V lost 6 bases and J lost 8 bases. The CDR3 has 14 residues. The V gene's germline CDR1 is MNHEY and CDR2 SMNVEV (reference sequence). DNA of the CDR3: TGTGCCAGCAGGACTAGCGGGAGTTTTGATGAGCAGTTCTTC. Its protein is CASRTSGSFDEQFF.

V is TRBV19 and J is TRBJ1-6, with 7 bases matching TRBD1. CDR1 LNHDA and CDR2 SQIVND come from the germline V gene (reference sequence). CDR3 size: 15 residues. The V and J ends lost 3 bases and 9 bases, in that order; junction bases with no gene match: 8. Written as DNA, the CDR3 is TGTGCCAGTAGTATCGGATCCCGGGACAGTTCACCCCTCCACTTT. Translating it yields CASSIGSRDSSPLHF.

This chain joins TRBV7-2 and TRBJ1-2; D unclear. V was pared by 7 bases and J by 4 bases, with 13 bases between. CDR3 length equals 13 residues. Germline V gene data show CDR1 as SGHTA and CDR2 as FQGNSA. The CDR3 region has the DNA TGTGCCAGCACCCTCGGACTATCCTATGGCTACACCTTC. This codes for CASTLGLSYGYTF. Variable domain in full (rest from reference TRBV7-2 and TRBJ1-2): GAGVSQSPSNKVTEKGKDVELRCDPISGHTALYWYRQSLGQGLEFLIYFQGNSAPDKSGLPSDRFSAERTGGSVSTLTIQRTQQEDSAVYLCASTLGLSYGYTFGSGTRLTVV.

CDR3: CASSSGTGFYNEQFF. The CDR3 DNA reads TGTGCCAGCAGTTCCGGGACAGGGTTTTACAATGAGCAGTTCTTC. The genes are TRBV6-2 or TRBV6-3 and TRBJ2-1; 9 bases line up with TRBD1. V lost 4 bases, J lost 4 bases, and 5 bases stayed unmatched. This CDR3 contains 15 residues. The germline gives CDR1 MNHEY, CDR2 SVGEGT.

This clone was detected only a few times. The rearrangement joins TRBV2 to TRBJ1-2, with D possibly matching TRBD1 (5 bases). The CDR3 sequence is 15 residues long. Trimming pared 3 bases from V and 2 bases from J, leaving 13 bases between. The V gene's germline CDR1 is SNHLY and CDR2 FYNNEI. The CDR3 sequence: CASSEEAGINYGYTF. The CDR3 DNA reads TGTGCCAGCAGTGAGGAAGCAGGGATAAACTATGGCTACACCTTC.

CDR3 in DNA: TGTGCCAGCAGCGTGCAGACAGGGGGCCGAGAGACCCAGTACTTC. This encodes CASSVQTGGRETQYF. This chain links TRBV9 with TRBJ2-5; TRBD1 aligns across 10 bases. Germline CDR1 and CDR2: SGDLS and YYNGEE. After removal of 2 bases from V and 4 bases from J, the junction contained 5 bases not matched to a gene. CDR3 size: 15 residues. The full variable domain, its missing parts supplied by reference TRBV9 and TRBJ2-5, is DSGVTQTPKHLITATGQRVTLRCSPRSGDLSVYWYQQSLDQGLQFLIQYYNGEERAKGNILERFSAQQFPDLHSELNLSSLELGDSALYFCASSVQTGGRETQYFGPGTRLLVL.

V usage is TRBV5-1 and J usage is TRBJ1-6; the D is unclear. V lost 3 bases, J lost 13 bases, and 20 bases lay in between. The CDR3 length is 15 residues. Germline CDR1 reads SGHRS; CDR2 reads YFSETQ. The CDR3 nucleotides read TGCGCCAGCAGCTCGTCCGGACGGCCTGGGGAGCCCCTCCACTTT. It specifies CASSSSGRPGEPLHF.